This T cell receptor beta chain appears in the sequencing data of a study of CD8+ T cells in alopecia areata. From alopecia areata patients, lesional scalp punch biopsies and peripheral blood were collected. V was cut by 1 base and J by 5 bases, with 6 bases left in between. Germline assignment: CDR1 MNHEY and CDR2 SVGAGI. This CDR3 contains 12 residues. cDNA prepared by RNA extraction and subsequent reverse transcription served as the template for sequencing. Sequenced by immunoSEQ multiplex PCR; TCRdb stores in-frame clones only, minus some. The data contain about 12,000 clones, roughly three fifths of them singletons.

The chain recombines TRBV6-5 with TRBJ2-7, with no clear D. The receptor's source is a human donor with alopecia areata. The sequencing input was skin. This CDR3 is CASSYFQNEQYF. The CDR3, as DNA: TGTGCCAGCAGTTACTTTCAGAACGAGCAGTACTTC.